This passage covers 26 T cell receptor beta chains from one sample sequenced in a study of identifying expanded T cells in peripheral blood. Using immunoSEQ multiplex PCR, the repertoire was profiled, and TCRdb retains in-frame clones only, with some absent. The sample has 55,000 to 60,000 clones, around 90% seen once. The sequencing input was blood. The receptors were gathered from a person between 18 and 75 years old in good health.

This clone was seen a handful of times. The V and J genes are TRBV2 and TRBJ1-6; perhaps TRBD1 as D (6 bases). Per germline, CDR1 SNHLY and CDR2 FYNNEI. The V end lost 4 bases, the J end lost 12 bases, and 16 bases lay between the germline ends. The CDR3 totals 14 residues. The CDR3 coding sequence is TGTGCCAGCAGTGTCAGCAGGGGAGACCAACCCCTCCACTTT. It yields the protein CASSVSRGDQPLHF.

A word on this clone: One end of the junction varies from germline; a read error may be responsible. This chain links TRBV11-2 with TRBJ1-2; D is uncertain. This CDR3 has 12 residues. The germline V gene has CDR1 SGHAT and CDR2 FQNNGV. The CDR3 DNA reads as TGTGCCAGCAGCCACCAGGAGGCAGGCCAGGCCTTC. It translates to CASSHQEAGQAF.

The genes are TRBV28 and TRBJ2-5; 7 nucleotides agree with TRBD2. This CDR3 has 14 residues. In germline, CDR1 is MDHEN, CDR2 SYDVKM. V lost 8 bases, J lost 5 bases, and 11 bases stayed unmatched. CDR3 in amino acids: CASGRRGGDETQYF. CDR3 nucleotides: TGTGCCAGCGGGCGACGTGGGGGGGATGAGACCCAGTACTTC.

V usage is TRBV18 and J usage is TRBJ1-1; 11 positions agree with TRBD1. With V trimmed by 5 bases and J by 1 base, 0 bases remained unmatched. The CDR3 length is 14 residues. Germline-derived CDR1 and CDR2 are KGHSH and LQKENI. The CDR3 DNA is TGTGCCAGCTCAGGACAGGGGGCGAACACTGAAGCTTTCTTT. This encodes CASSGQGANTEAFF. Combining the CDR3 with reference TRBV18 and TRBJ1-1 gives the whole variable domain NAGVMQNPRHLVRRRGQEARLRCSPMKGHSHVYWYRQLPEEGLKFMVYLQKENIIDESGMPKERFSAEFPKEGPSILRIQQVVRGDSAAYFCASSGQGANTEAFFGQGTRLTVV.

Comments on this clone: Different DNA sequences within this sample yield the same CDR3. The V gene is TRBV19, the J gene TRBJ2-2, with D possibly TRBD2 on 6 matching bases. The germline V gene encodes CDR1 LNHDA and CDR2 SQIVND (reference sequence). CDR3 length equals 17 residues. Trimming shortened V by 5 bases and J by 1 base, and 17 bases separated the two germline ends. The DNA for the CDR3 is TGTGCCAGTAGTGTGGATAGGGAGGCAGTGAACACCGGGGAGCTGTTTTTT. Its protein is CASSVDREAVNTGELFF.

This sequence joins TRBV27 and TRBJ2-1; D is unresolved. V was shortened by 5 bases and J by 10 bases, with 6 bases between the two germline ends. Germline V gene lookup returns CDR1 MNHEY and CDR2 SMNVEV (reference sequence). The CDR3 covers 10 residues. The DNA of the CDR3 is TGTGCCAGCAGTCTAAAGGAGCAGTTCTTC. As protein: CASSLKEQFF.

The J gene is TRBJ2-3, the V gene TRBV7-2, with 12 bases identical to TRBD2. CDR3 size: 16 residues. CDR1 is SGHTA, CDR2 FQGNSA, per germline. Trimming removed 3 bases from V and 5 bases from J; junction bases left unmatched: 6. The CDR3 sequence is CASSLALAGGIDTQYF. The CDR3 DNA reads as TGTGCCAGCAGCTTGGCGCTAGCGGGAGGGATAGATACGCAGTATTTT.

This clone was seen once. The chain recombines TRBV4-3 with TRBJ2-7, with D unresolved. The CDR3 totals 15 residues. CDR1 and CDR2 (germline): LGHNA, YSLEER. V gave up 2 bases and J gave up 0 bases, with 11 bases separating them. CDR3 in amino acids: CASSQTFPSSYEQYF. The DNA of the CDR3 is TGCGCCAGCAGCCAAACCTTTCCAAGCTCCTACGAGCAGTACTTC.

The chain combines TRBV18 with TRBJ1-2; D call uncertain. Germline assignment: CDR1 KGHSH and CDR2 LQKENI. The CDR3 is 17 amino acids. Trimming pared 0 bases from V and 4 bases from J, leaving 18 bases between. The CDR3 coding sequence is TGTGCCAGCTCACCACCTCGCCTGGCGGGTCTAAGCTATGGCTACACCTTC. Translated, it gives CASSPPRLAGLSYGYTF.

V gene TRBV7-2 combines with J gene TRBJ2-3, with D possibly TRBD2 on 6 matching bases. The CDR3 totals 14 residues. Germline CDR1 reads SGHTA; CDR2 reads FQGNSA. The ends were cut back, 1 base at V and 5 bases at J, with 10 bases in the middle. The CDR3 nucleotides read TGTGCCAGCAGCTTAGGGACGGGGGTAGATACGCAGTATTTT. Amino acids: CASSLGTGVDTQYF. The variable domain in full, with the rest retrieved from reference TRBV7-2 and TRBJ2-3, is GAGVSQSPSNKVTEKGKDVELRCDPISGHTALYWYRQSLGQGLEFLIYFQGNSAPDKSGLPSDRFSAERTGGSVSTLTIQRTQQEDSAVYLCASSLGTGVDTQYFGPGTRLTVL.

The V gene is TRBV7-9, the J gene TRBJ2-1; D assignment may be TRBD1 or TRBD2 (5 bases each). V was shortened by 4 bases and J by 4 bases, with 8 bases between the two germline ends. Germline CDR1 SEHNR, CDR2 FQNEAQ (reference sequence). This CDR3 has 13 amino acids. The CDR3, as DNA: TGTGCCAGCAGCTCCAGGGAGTACAATGAGCAGTTCTTC. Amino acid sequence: CASSSREYNEQFF.

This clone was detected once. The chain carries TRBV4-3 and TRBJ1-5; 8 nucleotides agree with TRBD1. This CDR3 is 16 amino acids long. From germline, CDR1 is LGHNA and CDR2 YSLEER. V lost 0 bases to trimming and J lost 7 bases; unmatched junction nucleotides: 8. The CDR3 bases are TGCGCCAGCAGCCAAGATTTGGACAGGGTTGGCCAGCCCCAGCATTTT. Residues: CASSQDLDRVGQPQHF.

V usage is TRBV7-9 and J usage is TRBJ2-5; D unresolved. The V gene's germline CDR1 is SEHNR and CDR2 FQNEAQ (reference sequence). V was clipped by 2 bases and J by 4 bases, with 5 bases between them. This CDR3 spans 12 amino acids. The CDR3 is CASSLFGETQYF. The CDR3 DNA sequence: TGTGCCAGCAGCTTATTTGGAGAGACCCAGTACTTC.

This CDR3 reads CSAYRQETQYF. Here the CDR3 DNA reads TGCAGTGCGTATAGACAAGAGACCCAGTACTTC. This chain joins TRBV20-1 and TRBJ2-5; D is unclear. CDR1 DFQATT and CDR2 SNEGSKA come from the germline V gene (reference sequence). Trimming removed 6 bases from V and 2 bases from J, with 7 bases in between. The CDR3 length is 11 residues.

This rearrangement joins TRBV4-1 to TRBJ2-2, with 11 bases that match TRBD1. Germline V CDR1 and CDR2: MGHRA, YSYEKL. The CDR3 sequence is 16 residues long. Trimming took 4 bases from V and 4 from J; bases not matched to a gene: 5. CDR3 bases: TGCGCCAGCAGCCCTGGGACAGGGGGGACCACCGGGGAGCTGTTTTTT. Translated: CASSPGTGGTTGELFF.

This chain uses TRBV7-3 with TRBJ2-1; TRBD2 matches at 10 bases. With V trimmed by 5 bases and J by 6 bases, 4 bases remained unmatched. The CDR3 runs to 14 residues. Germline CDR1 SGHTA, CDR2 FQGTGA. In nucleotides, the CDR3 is TGTGCCAGCAGCCTTGGACTAGCGGTCAATGAGCAGTTCTTC. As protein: CASSLGLAVNEQFF.

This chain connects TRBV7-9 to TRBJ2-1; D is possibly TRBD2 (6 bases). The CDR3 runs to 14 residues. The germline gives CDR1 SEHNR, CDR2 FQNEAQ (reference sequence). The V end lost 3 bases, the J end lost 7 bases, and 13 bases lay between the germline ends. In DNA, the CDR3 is TGTGCCAGCAGCTTGGGCCGGGAGCTGAATGAGCAGTTCTTC. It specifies CASSLGRELNEQFF.

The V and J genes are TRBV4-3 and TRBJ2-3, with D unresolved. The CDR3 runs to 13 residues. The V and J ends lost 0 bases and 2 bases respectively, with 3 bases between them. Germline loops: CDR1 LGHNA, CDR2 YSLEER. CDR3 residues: CASSQEATDTQYF. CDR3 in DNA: TGCGCCAGCAGCCAAGAAGCCACAGATACGCAGTATTTT.

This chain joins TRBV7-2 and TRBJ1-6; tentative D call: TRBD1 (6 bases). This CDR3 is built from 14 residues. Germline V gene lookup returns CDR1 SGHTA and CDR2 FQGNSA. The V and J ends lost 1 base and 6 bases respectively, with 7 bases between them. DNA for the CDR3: TGTGCCAGCAGCTTAGGGACAGTTAATTCACCCCTCCACTTT. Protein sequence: CASSLGTVNSPLHF.

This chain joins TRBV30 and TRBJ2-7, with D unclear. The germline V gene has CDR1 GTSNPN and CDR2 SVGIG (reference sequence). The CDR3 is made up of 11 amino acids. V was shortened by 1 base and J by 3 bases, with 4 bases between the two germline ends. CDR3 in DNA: TGTGCCTGGAGTGGGGACTACGAGCAGTACTTC. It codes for CAWSGDYEQYF.

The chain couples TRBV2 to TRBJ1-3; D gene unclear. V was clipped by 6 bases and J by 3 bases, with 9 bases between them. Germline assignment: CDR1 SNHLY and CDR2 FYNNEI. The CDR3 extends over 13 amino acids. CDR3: CASRLEGGNTIYF. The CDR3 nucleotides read TGTGCCAGCAGATTAGAGGGTGGAAACACCATATATTTT.

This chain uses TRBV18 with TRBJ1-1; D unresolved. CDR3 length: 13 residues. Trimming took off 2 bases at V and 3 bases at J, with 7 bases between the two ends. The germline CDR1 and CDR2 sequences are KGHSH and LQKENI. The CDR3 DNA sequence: TGTGCCAGCTCACCATCTTTGTACACTGAAGCTTTCTTT. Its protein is CASSPSLYTEAFF.

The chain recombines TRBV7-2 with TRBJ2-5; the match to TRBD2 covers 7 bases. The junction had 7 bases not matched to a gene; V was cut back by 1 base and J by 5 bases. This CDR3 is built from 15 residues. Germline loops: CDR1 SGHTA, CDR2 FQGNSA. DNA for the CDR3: TGTGCCAGCAGCTTAGTGGGGAGTAGCGGGGAGACCCAGTACTTC. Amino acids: CASSLVGSSGETQYF. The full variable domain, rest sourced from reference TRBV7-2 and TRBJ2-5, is GAGVSQSPSNKVTEKGKDVELRCDPISGHTALYWYRQSLGQGLEFLIYFQGNSAPDKSGLPSDRFSAERTGGSVSTLTIQRTQQEDSAVYLCASSLVGSSGETQYFGPGTRLLVL.

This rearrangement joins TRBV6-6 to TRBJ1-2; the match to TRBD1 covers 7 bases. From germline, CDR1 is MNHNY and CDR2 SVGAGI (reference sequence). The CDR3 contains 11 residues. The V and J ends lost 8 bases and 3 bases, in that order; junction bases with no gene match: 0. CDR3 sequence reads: CASGQDYGYTF. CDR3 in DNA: TGTGCCAGCGGACAGGACTATGGCTACACCTTC.

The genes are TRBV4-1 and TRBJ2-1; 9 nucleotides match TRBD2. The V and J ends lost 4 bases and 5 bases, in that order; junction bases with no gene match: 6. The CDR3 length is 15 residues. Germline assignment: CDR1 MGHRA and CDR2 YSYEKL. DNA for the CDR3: TGCGCCAGCAGCCCTACTAGCGGGCCCAACAATGAGCAGTTCTTC. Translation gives CASSPTSGPNNEQFF.

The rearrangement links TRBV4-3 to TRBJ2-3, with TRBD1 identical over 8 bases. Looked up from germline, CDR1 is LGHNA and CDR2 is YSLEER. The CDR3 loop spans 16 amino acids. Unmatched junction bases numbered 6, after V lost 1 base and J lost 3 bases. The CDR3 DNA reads TGCGCCAGCAGCCAAGGCTACAGGGGGAGGACAGATACGCAGTATTTT. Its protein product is CASSQGYRGRTDTQYF.